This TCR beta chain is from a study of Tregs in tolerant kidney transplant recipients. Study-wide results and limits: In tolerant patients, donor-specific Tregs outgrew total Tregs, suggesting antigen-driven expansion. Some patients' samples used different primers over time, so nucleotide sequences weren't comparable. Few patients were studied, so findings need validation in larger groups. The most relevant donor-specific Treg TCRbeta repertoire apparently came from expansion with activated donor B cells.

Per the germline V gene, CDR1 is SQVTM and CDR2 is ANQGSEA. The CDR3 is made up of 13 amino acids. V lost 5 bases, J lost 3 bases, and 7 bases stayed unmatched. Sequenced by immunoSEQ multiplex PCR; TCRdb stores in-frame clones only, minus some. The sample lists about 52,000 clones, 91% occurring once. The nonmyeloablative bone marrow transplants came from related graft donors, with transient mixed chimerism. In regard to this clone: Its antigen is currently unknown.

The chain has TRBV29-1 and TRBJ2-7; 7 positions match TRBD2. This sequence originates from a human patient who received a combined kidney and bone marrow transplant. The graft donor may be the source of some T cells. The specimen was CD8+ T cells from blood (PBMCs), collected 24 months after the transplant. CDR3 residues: CSVRSGENYEQYF. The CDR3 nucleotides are TGCAGCGTTAGGAGCGGGGAAAACTACGAGCAGTACTTC.